This TCR beta chain was identified during a study of cytomegalovirus exposure and HLA in healthy donors (dated by TCRdb to about 2017). With respect to the entire study: A later analysis indicated that the roughly 120 validation repertoires were generated on the platform also employed for the approximately 700 repertoires of the first cohort. The study aimed to test whether signatures of past pathogen exposure could be identified by cataloging public T cell receptors. A separate validation cohort of approximately 130 different subjects was used in addition to the 666-subject first cohort. The study combined high-throughput TCR immunosequencing, statistical association of individual TCRs with disease status, and machine learning to predict cytomegalovirus infection status.

Paper-wide results and their limitations: A later analysis had no HLA typing for the validation cohort, so co-occurrence there was scored across all 130 or so repertoires. In both the original and validation cohorts, the classifier was reported to diagnose cytomegalovirus status with high specificity and sensitivity. A later analysis found that TCRs clustered in the first cohort also tended to co-occur in the 110 or so validation repertoires, with about 94% of cluster scores above 0. The authors suggested that the approach could potentially be extended to other disease states and immunological phenotypes. In the study, some 160 TCR beta chains were listed as associated with cytomegalovirus. While some public TCRs were present in many individuals, most TCR sequences turned up only very rarely across donors. In vitro tests confirmed that three of the cytomegalovirus-associated TCR beta chains recognize cytomegalovirus antigens.

The protocol used for the library was the immunoSEQ multiplex PCR assay. In the original analysis: A statistical classification framework was developed to diagnose cytomegalovirus status using the catalog of TCR beta chain sequences. The immuneACCESS repertoire file appears here via TCRdb, limited to in-frame rearrangements. These files lack a portion of the clones; in checked studies, under half of the deficit traces to unresolved V genes, and the cause of the others is not known. V, J and clone size were drawn from that table, and D and trimming were deduced from the DNA. This sample lists about 140,000 clones; 88% were detected once. The top ten clones comprise 7.5% to 8.5% of the sample. On this clone itself: The antigen it recognizes is unknown. Base qualities are not provided; no much larger clone lies one nucleotide away.

V is cut by 5 bases and J by 1 base, and the space between the germline ends is 8 bases. CDR1 and CDR2 (LNHDA, SQIVND) derive from the germline V gene (reference sequence). The CDR3 has 14 amino acids, counting the end cysteine and phenylalanine. Only CDR3 DNA is held: 42 bases, read in frame from base 1. Donors formed part of the validation cohort, which comprised 120 subjects and was distinct from the first cohort of several hundred subjects. Sequences were obtained from PBMCs. The TCR was taken from a woman aged 18-30 years in good health and CMV-seropositive. This receptor chain uses TRBV19 and TRBJ2-2; the D gene is not confidently resolved. CDR3 protein: CASSPSRNTGELFF. The nucleotide sequence is given as TGTGCCAGTAGTCCATCCAGGAACACCGGGGAGCTGTTTTTT. The CDR3, completed at both ends by the reference TRBV19 and TRBJ2-2 genes, gives the full variable domain DGGITQSPKYLFRKEGQNVTLSCEQNLNHDAMYWYRQDPGQGLRLIYYSQIVNDFQKGDIAEGYSVSREKKESFPLTVTSAQKNPTAFYLCASSPSRNTGELFFGEGSRLTVL.